This paragraph covers one TCR beta chain sequence. This CDR3 is built from 15 residues. The entry originates in a study of shared clonotypes between healthy human individuals. For the study at large: The study used three CD4 naive, three CD4 memory, two CD8 naive and one CD8 memory plate per donor.

The protocol was immunoSEQ multiplex PCR, while the TCRdb copy is restricted to in-frame clones and leaves out a portion. The data contain 1.6 million or so clones, 98% to 99% of them seen just once; the ten biggest clones take up 0.3% to 0.45%. The rearrangement uses TRBV21-1 and TRBJ1-1. TRBV21-1 is flagged as a pseudogene. This TCR was sampled from a young man in good health. The sequencing sample was made of naive CD4+ T cells sorted from blood. Described subset: CD45RA+ positively selected. CDR3: CASSKAKALNTEAFF. Here the CDR3 DNA reads TGTGCCAGCAGCAAAGCGAAGGCGTTGAACACTGAAGCTTTCTTT.